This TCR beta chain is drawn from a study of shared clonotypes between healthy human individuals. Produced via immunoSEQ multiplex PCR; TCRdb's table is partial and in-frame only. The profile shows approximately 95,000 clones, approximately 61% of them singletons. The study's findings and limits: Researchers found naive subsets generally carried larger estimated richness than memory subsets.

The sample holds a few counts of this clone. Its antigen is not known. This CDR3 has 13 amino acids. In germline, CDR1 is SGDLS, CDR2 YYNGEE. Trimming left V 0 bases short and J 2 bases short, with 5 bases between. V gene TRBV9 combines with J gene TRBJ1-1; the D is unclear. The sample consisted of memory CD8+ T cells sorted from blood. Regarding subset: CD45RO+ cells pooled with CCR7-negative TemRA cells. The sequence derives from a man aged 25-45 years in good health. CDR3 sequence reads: CASSVAVNTEAFF. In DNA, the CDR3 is TGTGCCAGCAGCGTAGCAGTCAACACTGAAGCTTTCTTT.